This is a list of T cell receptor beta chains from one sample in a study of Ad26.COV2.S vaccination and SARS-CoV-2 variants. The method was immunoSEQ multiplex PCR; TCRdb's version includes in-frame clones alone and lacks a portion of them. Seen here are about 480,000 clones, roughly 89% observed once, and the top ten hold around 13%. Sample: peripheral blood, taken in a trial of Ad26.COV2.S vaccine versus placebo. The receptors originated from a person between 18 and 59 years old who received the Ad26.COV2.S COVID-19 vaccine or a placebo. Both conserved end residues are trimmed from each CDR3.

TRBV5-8	ASRDRGSGINQPQH
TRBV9	ASSAGVGKY
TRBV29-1	SVAPRAADTQY
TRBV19	ASSTKPGGTEAF
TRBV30	AWAKGASGETQY
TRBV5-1	ASSLRGNTKNIQY
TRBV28	ASSLRTGLTYGYT
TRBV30	AWSLWGGNQPQH
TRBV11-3	ASSRTGDRFYNEQF
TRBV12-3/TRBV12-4	ASSLQGPYEQY
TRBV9	ASSGPGLGDTQY
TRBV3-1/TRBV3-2	ASSHVDQPQH
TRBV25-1	ASSALAGTSTDTQY
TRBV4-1	ASLKTGLENTEAF
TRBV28	ATLRGEQY
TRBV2	ASSEGLAENTGELF
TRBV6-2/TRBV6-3	ASSYGGRETQY
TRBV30	AWGDNNYGYT
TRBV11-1	ASSPGLYNEQF
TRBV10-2	ASAHVGGRETQY
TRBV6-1	ASSEGNNYGYT
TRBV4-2	ASSQDRLSDYGYT
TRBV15	ATSAQLAALGTGELF
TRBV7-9	ASSQEGIYEQY
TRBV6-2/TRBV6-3	ASSEQGPRDYGYT
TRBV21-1	ASSTRRAGVNNEQF
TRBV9	ASSVGLPSTDTQY
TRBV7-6	ASSLYRDLDNSPLH
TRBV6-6	ASSRAGTGGAGANVLT
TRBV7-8	ASSSSLAGVLRAVQETQY
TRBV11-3	ASSLDPNTGELF
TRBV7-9	ASSLAGLAAYEQY
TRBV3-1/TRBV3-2	ASSRDGVPTDTQY
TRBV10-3	AISESKGRRGNQPQH
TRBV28	ASNLGQGYQPQH
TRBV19	ASNPHQSLSSYNEQF
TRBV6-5	ASSYVGGSTEAF
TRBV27	ASSVQGAKNIQY